This T cell receptor beta chain was found in a study of cytomegalovirus exposure and HLA in healthy donors. Deletions cut 1 base from V and 2 bases from J, with 10 bases between. This CDR3 contains 14 residues. Germline CDR1 SGHRS, CDR2 YFSETQ. The primer mix had 60 Vbeta and 13 Jbeta primers. In the study's own analysis: A follow-up analysis tallied 65 million to 80 million unique TCR beta chains, roughly 11 million shared. Data came from immunoSEQ multiplex PCR; TCRdb stores just in-frame clones and leaves some out. That table gives V, J and clone size, and the DNA gave D and trimming. The sample shows roughly 180,000 clones, approximately 80% of them seen only once. These donors, healthy bone marrow donors, were studied.

The chain combines TRBV5-1 with TRBJ2-7; D is undetermined. The sample was PBMCs. The source of this sequence is a man between 25 and 39 years old in good health and CMV-seronegative. The CDR3 coding sequence is TGCGCCAGCAGCTTGCAACCTACCCCCTACGAGCAGTACTTC. This encodes CASSLQPTPYEQYF.